This T cell receptor beta chain was captured by sequencing in a study of blood T cell repertoires in COVID-19. In the authors' methods: It was from reference gene primer amplification that nucleated cell counts were estimated. Repertoires were generated with immunoSEQ multiplex PCR, while TCRdb's copy carries only in-frame clones and drops some. V and J calls and clone size are those listed in that table; D and trimming were worked out from the DNA. The data contain roughly 300,000 clones, 86% of them singletons. The CDR3 extends over 13 amino acids. Germline CDR1 MDHEN, CDR2 SYDVKM. Trimming took off 8 bases at V and 0 bases at J, with 10 bases between the two ends.

Sequencing was done on a sample of peripheral blood. The chain joins TRBV28 to TRBJ1-2, with a possible D match to TRBD1 (6 bases). The source is a woman aged 50 to 65 with acute or convalescent COVID-19. The CDR3: CASLNRANYGYTF. In nucleotides, the CDR3 is TGTGCCAGCCTGAACAGGGCTAACTATGGCTACACCTTC.